Below, 32 T cell receptor beta chains from the same sample are listed, as sequenced in a study of T cell changes during pregnancy in multiple sclerosis. Generated by immunoSEQ multiplex PCR, the TCRdb table keeps only in-frame clones and is missing some. The sample includes approximately 93,000 clones, 80% to 95% seen only once; the top ten take around 1.8%. The source was peripheral blood, collected in the first trimester of pregnancy. All receptors come from a female donor in good health, enrolled as a control in a pregnancy study.

The rearrangement uses TRBV6-5 and TRBJ2-5, with D maybe TRBD2 (6 bases). Germline CDR1 reads MNHEY; CDR2 reads SVGAGI. The V end was cut by 6 bases, the J end by 1 base, with 15 bases between. The CDR3 runs to 15 residues. The CDR3 sequence is CASRGVGEVQETQYF. DNA of the CDR3: TGTGCCAGCAGGGGGGTAGGGGAGGTCCAAGAGACCCAGTACTTC.

This clone was counted between two and nine times. V and J are TRBV6-4 and TRBJ1-5; D is perhaps TRBD1 (5 bases). V was pared by 3 bases and J by 6 bases, with 9 bases between. The germline V gene has CDR1 MRHNA and CDR2 SNTAGT. The CDR3 length is 13 residues. This chain's CDR3 is CASSEAGGQPQHF. The CDR3 DNA is TGTGCCAGCAGTGAGGCGGGGGGTCAGCCCCAGCATTTT.

The chain has TRBV6-6 and TRBJ1-1, with TRBD1 identical over 11 bases. The CDR3 contains 14 residues. The trim removed 5 bases at V and 11 bases at J, leaving 10 bases unmatched. Germline V gene data show CDR1 as MNHNY and CDR2 as SVGAGI (reference sequence). CDR3 loop: CASSTGQGANPAFF. CDR3 nucleotides: TGTGCCAGCAGTACAGGACAGGGGGCCAATCCGGCTTTCTTT.

This sequence joins TRBV10-3 and TRBJ1-2, with 7 bases aligning to TRBD1. Per germline, CDR1 ENHRY and CDR2 SYGVKD. With V trimmed by 3 bases and J by 4 bases, 5 bases remained unmatched. The CDR3 spans 14 residues. The DNA of the CDR3 is TGTGCCATCAGTGATGGACAGGACGCCTATGGCTACACCTTC. Translation gives CAISDGQDAYGYTF.

The V gene is TRBV10-3, the J gene TRBJ2-6; TRBD2 matches at 9 bases. Germline lookup yields CDR1 ENHRY and CDR2 SYGVKD. V trimming: 3 bases; J trimming: 1 base; junction bases outside the gene matches: 10. CDR3 length: 19 amino acids. CDR3 amino acids: CAISDPSSGVMSGANVLTF. The DNA of the CDR3 is TGTGCCATCAGTGATCCCTCTAGCGGGGTGATGTCTGGGGCCAACGTCCTGACTTTC.

This rearrangement joins TRBV19 to TRBJ2-5, with 10 positions matching TRBD1. The germline V gene encodes CDR1 LNHDA and CDR2 SQIVND (reference sequence). The CDR3 is 14 residues long. V dropped 4 bases and J dropped 5; count of bases not matched to a gene: 4. The CDR3 protein is CASSKPGQGETQYF. In DNA, the CDR3 is TGTGCCAGTAGTAAACCGGGACAGGGGGAGACCCAGTACTTC.

This chain links TRBV4-3 with TRBJ1-1; D might be TRBD1 (6 bases). V was cut by 0 bases and J by 7 bases, with 15 bases left in between. The germline CDR1 and CDR2 sequences are LGHNA and YSLEER. The CDR3 consists of 15 residues. The CDR3 loop reads CASSQESTGLGEAFF. In DNA, the CDR3 is TGCGCCAGCAGCCAAGAATCTACAGGGTTAGGTGAAGCTTTCTTT.

This chain links TRBV5-8 with TRBJ1-2; D possibly corresponds to TRBD1 (6 bases). The CDR3 has 15 residues. Trimming cost V 0 bases and J 5 bases, with 14 bases left between them. In germline, CDR1 is SGHTS, CDR2 YDEGEE. CDR3 DNA: TGTGCCAGCAGCTTGGCCGTTAGGACAGCTTATGGCTACACCTTC. It translates to CASSLAVRTAYGYTF.

The V and J genes are TRBV15 and TRBJ1-2; tentatively, D is TRBD1 (5 bases). The V end was cut by 4 bases, the J end by 7 bases, with 13 bases between. Germline V lookup: CDR1 LNHNV, CDR2 YYDKDF (reference sequence). This CDR3 is 13 amino acids long. Written as DNA, the CDR3 is TGTGCCACCAGCATTAGGGGCAATGTTGGCTACACCTTC. Residues: CATSIRGNVGYTF.

J is TRBJ1-5 and V is TRBV5-8, with 7 nucleotides matching TRBD1. Per germline, CDR1 SGHTS and CDR2 YDEGEE. V lost 5 bases, J lost 0 bases, and 11 bases stayed unmatched. CDR3 length: 17 residues. Here the CDR3 DNA reads TGTGCCAGCAGATCAGGGACAGCAGCTTATAGCAATCAGCCCCAGCATTTT. Its protein product is CASRSGTAAYSNQPQHF.

CDR3 residues: CASSPPSAGGRYNEQFF. In DNA form, the CDR3 reads TGTGCCAGCAGTCCTCCTTCAGCGGGGGGCCGGTACAATGAGCAGTTCTTC. This chain connects TRBV28 to TRBJ2-1, with 9 bases aligning to TRBD2. This CDR3 region has 17 residues. Germline V gives CDR1 MDHEN, CDR2 SYDVKM. J was trimmed by 4 bases and V by 5 bases; bases with no gene match: 12.

The CDR3 spells CASRGQAAYGYTF. DNA for the CDR3: TGTGCCAGCAGGGGACAGGCCGCTTATGGCTACACCTTC. V gene TRBV6-5 combines with J gene TRBJ1-2; 8 bases map to TRBD1. The CDR3 contains 13 residues. Per germline, CDR1 MNHEY and CDR2 SVGAGI. J gave up 5 bases and V 6 bases, and 5 bases lay outside the gene matches.

The chain employs TRBV29-1 and TRBJ1-2, with D hard to call. Germline V gene sequence: CDR1 SQVTM, CDR2 ANQGSEA. The V end was cut by 5 bases, the J end by 4 bases, with 14 bases between. This CDR3 spans 13 amino acids. The DNA of the CDR3 is TGCAGCGTTCCAACTACCTCCTTCTATGGCTACACCTTC. This translates into CSVPTTSFYGYTF.

The V gene is TRBV28, the J gene TRBJ2-7, with 8 bases matching TRBD1. The CDR3 spans 15 residues. In germline, CDR1 is MDHEN, CDR2 SYDVKM. V gave up 2 bases and J gave up 0 bases; unmatched junction bases: 3. CDR3 residues: CASSLPGQASYEQYF. The CDR3, as DNA: TGTGCCAGCAGTTTACCGGGACAGGCCTCCTACGAGCAGTACTTC.

The gene calls are TRBV18 and TRBJ1-1, with 9 bases matching TRBD1. After removal of 0 bases from V and 0 bases from J, the junction contained 5 bases not matched to a gene. In germline, CDR1 is KGHSH, CDR2 LQKENI. The CDR3 runs to 17 residues. In DNA, the CDR3 is TGTGCCAGCTCACCACCGGGACAGGGCCCTATGAACACTGAAGCTTTCTTT. Protein product: CASSPPGQGPMNTEAFF.

CDR3 DNA: TGTGCCAGCTCACCACGGACAGGGTGGAACCGAGAAGCTTTCTTT. Encoded protein: CASSPRTGWNREAFF. The rearrangement links TRBV18 to TRBJ1-1, with 8 bases lining up with TRBD1. The germline gives CDR1 KGHSH, CDR2 LQKENI. This CDR3 is 15 amino acids long. V dropped 1 base and J dropped 8; count of bases not matched to a gene: 9. Supplemented by reference TRBV18 and TRBJ1-1, the full variable domain reads NAGVMQNPRHLVRRRGQEARLRCSPMKGHSHVYWYRQLPEEGLKFMVYLQKENIIDESGMPKERFSAEFPKEGPSILRIQQVVRGDSAAYFCASSPRTGWNREAFFGQGTRLTVV.

The rearrangement links TRBV7-9 to TRBJ2-7; 7 nucleotides align to TRBD1. Germline V gene lookup returns CDR1 SEHNR and CDR2 FQNEAQ (reference sequence). Germline trimming cut 5 bases from V and 6 bases from J; bases unmatched to any gene: 13. The CDR3 loop spans 15 amino acids. CDR3 sequence: CASSHGTVQPGEQYF. The CDR3 region has the DNA TGTGCCAGCAGCCACGGGACAGTCCAGCCAGGCGAGCAGTACTTC.

The chain combines TRBV7-9 with TRBJ2-5; 7 bases map to TRBD2. The CDR3 is made up of 14 amino acids. The germline CDR1 and CDR2 sequences are SEHNR and FQNEAQ (reference sequence). V was clipped by 5 bases and J by 1 base; unmatched bases: 4. CDR3 in amino acids: CASSASGPQETQYF. The CDR3 bases are TGTGCCAGCAGCGCTAGCGGTCCCCAAGAGACCCAGTACTTC.

This chain links TRBV13 with TRBJ2-2; a possible D gene is TRBD1 (6 bases). Germline assignment: CDR1 PRHDT and CDR2 FYEKMQ (reference sequence). This CDR3 is 13 amino acids long. V lost 8 bases, J lost 4 bases, and 11 bases lay in between. The CDR3 loop is CASPRRGTGELFF. DNA for the CDR3: TGTGCCAGCCCCCGCAGGGGCACCGGGGAGCTGTTTTTT. The full variable domain, with the rest looked up from reference TRBV13 and TRBJ2-2, is AAGVIQSPRHLIKEKRETATLKCYPIPRHDTVYWYQQGPGQDPQFLISFYEKMQSDKGSIPDRFSAQQFSDYHSELNMSSLELGDSALYFCASPRRGTGELFFGEGSRLTVL.

This chain links TRBV7-3 with TRBJ1-2; TRBD1 aligns across 7 bases. This CDR3 region has 13 residues. V lost 2 bases, J lost 5 bases, and 2 bases stayed unmatched. Germline V CDR1 and CDR2: SGHTA, FQGTGA. The CDR3 protein is CASSLQGVYGYTF. Written as DNA, the CDR3 is TGTGCCAGCAGCTTACAGGGGGTTTATGGCTACACCTTC.

The J gene is TRBJ2-3, the V gene TRBV28; D unresolved. This CDR3 spans 15 amino acids. Germline V gene data show CDR1 as MDHEN and CDR2 as SYDVKM. V was shortened by 6 bases and J by 0 bases, with 13 bases between the two germline ends. The chain's CDR3 is CASSSPSTSTDTQYF. CDR3 sequence (DNA): TGTGCCAGCAGCTCCCCCTCCACTAGCACAGATACGCAGTATTTT.

The chain links TRBV5-1 to TRBJ2-5, with D perhaps TRBD1 (6 bases). V was pared by 3 bases and J by 5 bases, with 14 bases between. Germline CDR1 reads SGHRS; CDR2 reads YFSETQ. The CDR3 extends over 14 amino acids. DNA for the CDR3: TGCGCCAGCAGCTCAAGAACAGGGCTGGAGACCCAGTACTTC. This gives the protein CASSSRTGLETQYF.

The chain uses TRBV11-2 and TRBJ2-3; TRBD1 matches at 8 bases. Germline V gene lookup returns CDR1 SGHAT and CDR2 FQNNGV. Losses at the gene ends were 1 base for V and 1 base for J; bases not matched to a gene: 1. The CDR3 is made up of 15 amino acids. CDR3 loop: CASSLVGQGTDTQYF. For the CDR3, the DNA is TGTGCCAGCAGCTTAGTGGGACAGGGCACAGATACGCAGTATTTT.

Regarding this clone: A read error may produce the germline difference seen at one junction end. The rearrangement uses TRBV6-1 and TRBJ1-3, with 7 positions matching TRBD1. The V gene's germline CDR1 is MNHNS and CDR2 SASEGT. CDR3 length: 15 amino acids. The CDR3 spells CTSGEQGRSGNTIYF. The CDR3, as DNA: TGTACCAGCGGTGAACAGGGGCGCTCGGGAAACACCATATATTTT.

The V call is TRBV4-3, the J call TRBJ1-4; maybe TRBD1 (5 bases). The V end was cut by 5 bases, the J end by 7 bases, with 17 bases between. Germline CDR1 reads LGHNA; CDR2 reads YSLEER. The length of the CDR3 is 15 residues. The CDR3 DNA follows: TGCGCCAGCAGCGGGTCCCCAGGGTTGGGTGAAAAACTGTTTTTT. The encoded protein is CASSGSPGLGEKLFF.

The V call is TRBV23-1, the J call TRBJ2-7; no clear D gene. TRBV23-1 is marked as an open reading frame, function uncertain. There are 14 residues in the CDR3. The ends were cut back, 4 bases at V and 7 bases at J, with 17 bases in the middle. In nucleotides, the CDR3 is TGCGCCAGCAGTCCCCGACAAAACCTTACAGAGCAGTACTTC. It codes for CASSPRQNLTEQYF.

The chain employs TRBV7-8 and TRBJ1-2; D remains unclear. Trimming left V 5 bases short and J 3 bases short, with 13 bases between. The CDR3 sequence is 14 residues long. Germline V gene data show CDR1 as SGHVS and CDR2 as FQNEAQ. CDR3 amino acids: CASSALVLDYGYTF. The CDR3 DNA reads TGTGCCAGCAGCGCGTTAGTTTTAGACTATGGCTACACCTTC.

This clone was detected a few times. V and J are TRBV7-9 and TRBJ1-6; TRBD1 agrees at 10 bases. The CDR3 is made up of 14 amino acids. Germline values: CDR1 SEHNR, CDR2 FQNEAQ (reference sequence). Trimming removed 6 bases from V and 8 bases from J; junction bases left unmatched: 4. The CDR3 DNA is TGTGCCAGCAGTTTCGGACAGGGGGATTCACCCCTCCACTTT. Translated: CASSFGQGDSPLHF.

The rearrangement joins TRBV29-1 to TRBJ2-3, with D tentatively TRBD2 (6 bases). Germline CDR1 is SQVTM and CDR2 is ANQGSEA. This CDR3 is built from 14 residues. With 4 bases removed from V and 1 base from J, the gap between germline ends came to 12 bases. CDR3 residues: CSVGGGARTDTQYF. DNA of the CDR3: TGCAGCGTTGGTGGCGGGGCCCGCACAGATACGCAGTATTTT.

The V gene is TRBV6-5, the J gene TRBJ2-1; D is undetermined. Germline V gene lookup returns CDR1 MNHEY and CDR2 SVGAGI. The V end lost 0 bases, the J end lost 7 bases, and 7 bases lay between the germline ends. The CDR3 runs to 13 residues. The CDR3 nucleotides are TGTGCCAGCAGTTACTCGTCAGTGAATGAGCAGTTCTTC. Translated, it gives CASSYSSVNEQFF.

The CDR3 sequence: CASSLLGQGSEEQYF. CDR3 nucleotides: TGCGCCAGCAGCTTGTTAGGACAGGGAAGCGAGGAGCAGTACTTC. The chain recombines TRBV5-1 with TRBJ2-7, with 8 bases fitting TRBD1. Losses at the gene ends were 1 base for V and 7 bases for J; bases not matched to a gene: 10. Germline-derived CDR1 and CDR2 are SGHRS and YFSETQ. CDR3 length: 15 residues.

The chain has TRBV5-5 and TRBJ1-2; perhaps TRBD1 as D (6 bases). V dropped 3 bases and J dropped 7 bases, with 16 bases sitting between them. CDR1 is SGHKS and CDR2 is YYEKEE in the germline V gene (reference sequence). The length of the CDR3 is 14 residues. The CDR3 DNA reads as TGTGCCAGCAGCTGGACGGGGGGGGCCGGTGGCTACACCTTC. It is translated as CASSWTGGAGGYTF.